This TCR beta chain came from a study of cytomegalovirus exposure and HLA in healthy donors. General study results and limits: Specificity of three CMV-associated chains for CMV antigens was verified in vitro. The study recorded more than 150 TCR beta chains that were cytomegalovirus-associated.

The sample holds one count of this clone. Its cognate antigen is unknown. Assay used: immunoSEQ multiplex PCR; TCRdb lists only in-frame clones, some missing. The sample yields 71,000 or so clones, less than 95% seen once. The receptor was isolated from a woman aged 18-30 years in good health and CMV-seropositive. The sample comprised PBMCs.

Here the CDR3 reads CAISGNRGDPNYGYTF. In nucleotides, the CDR3 is TGTGCCATCAGTGGTAATAGAGGAGACCCTAACTATGGCTACACCTTC. The chain has TRBV10-3 and TRBJ1-2; D is undetermined. The CDR3 extends over 16 amino acids. V lost 4 bases and J lost 0, with 15 bases in between. CDR1 is ENHRY, CDR2 SYGVKD, per germline.